The 27 T cell receptor beta chains in this list originate from one sample, sequenced in a study of T cells after yellow fever vaccination. A single record per CDR3 protein comes from TCRdb applying MiXCR to the 5' RACE reads. Among approximately 350,000 distinct CDR3 sequences listed, roughly 11% were seen once. This sample comprised PBMCs, obtained on the day of the first yellow fever vaccination. The source is a man younger than 35 who received the YFV17D yellow fever vaccine.

This clonotype was picked up a small number of times. J is TRBJ1-3 and V is TRBV12-3 or TRBV12-4, with 12 nucleotides matching TRBD1. This CDR3 has 15 residues. Trimming at V came to 5 bases and at J to 4 bases, leaving 3 bases not matched to a gene. The CDR3 nucleotides are TGTGCCAGCAGTACCGGGACAGGGGGCGGAAACACCATATATTTT. Translating gives CASSTGTGGGNTIYF.

Ten or more counts support this clonotype. This chain links TRBV4-3 with TRBJ2-7; 9 nucleotides agree with TRBD2. There are 14 residues in the CDR3. The germline V gene encodes CDR1 LGHNA and CDR2 YSLEER. The V gene end was trimmed by 4 bases and the J gene end by 3 bases; junction bases not matched to a gene: 4. The CDR3 is CASSPSGGYYEQYF. The CDR3 nucleotides read TGCGCCAGCAGCCCCAGCGGGGGGTACTACGAGCAGTACTTC.

This clonotype has more than one count but fewer than ten. The chain couples TRBV5-1 to TRBJ2-7; a possible D gene is TRBD2 (6 bases). Trimming pared 4 bases from V and 5 bases from J, leaving 13 bases between. The germline CDR1 and CDR2 sequences are SGHRS and YFSETQ. This CDR3 has 13 amino acids. CDR3 in DNA: TGCGCCAGCAGCCTCCAGGGACTCAACGAGCAGTACTTC. Its protein is CASSLQGLNEQYF.

The chain joins TRBV6-2 or TRBV6-3 to TRBJ1-5, with a possible D match to TRBD1 (5 bases). CDR1 and CDR2 (germline): MNHEY, SVGEGT. The CDR3 extends over 14 amino acids. V lost 1 base to trimming and J lost 5 bases, with 9 bases between them. In DNA form, the CDR3 reads TGTGCCAGCAGTTACTTGGGACGGGATCAGCCCCAGCATTTT. It encodes CASSYLGRDQPQHF.

The sample holds a few counts of this clonotype. The chain carries TRBV5-6 and TRBJ2-3; no clear D. The CDR3 spans 17 residues. Germline V gene lookup returns CDR1 SGHDT and CDR2 YYEEEE. The germline V and J ends were trimmed by 0 bases and 1 base, with 15 bases remaining between them. The DNA of the CDR3 is TGTGCCAGCAGCTTGGCCGTCGCTTCTCGGGGCACAGATACGCAGTATTTT. The encoded protein is CASSLAVASRGTDTQYF.

The V gene is TRBV7-7, the J gene TRBJ2-5; TRBD2 aligns across 7 bases. The CDR3 consists of 15 residues. Germline V gene sequence: CDR1 SSHAT, CDR2 FNYEAQ (reference sequence). V dropped 5 bases and J dropped 5; count of bases not matched to a gene: 11. CDR3: CASSHRGGDLETQYF. The CDR3 nucleotides read TGTGCCAGCAGCCACCGGGGAGGGGACCTTGAGACCCAGTACTTC.

This clonotype showed up just a few times. The chain uses TRBV27 and TRBJ2-1; the D gene could be TRBD1 or TRBD2 (5 bases each). The CDR3 is made up of 15 amino acids. V shed 3 bases and J shed 5 bases, with 14 bases lying between them. Germline V gives CDR1 MNHEY, CDR2 SMNVEV (reference sequence). CDR3 loop: CASSFSAVGHNEQFF. CDR3 DNA sequence: TGTGCCAGCAGTTTTTCGGCAGTGGGACACAATGAGCAGTTCTTC.

The chain links TRBV7-9 to TRBJ1-6; a possible D gene is TRBD1 (5 bases). V gave up 5 bases and J gave up 10 bases, with 18 bases separating them. There are 15 residues in the CDR3. CDR1 is SEHNR and CDR2 is FQNEAQ in the germline V gene (reference sequence). DNA of the CDR3: TGTGCCAGCAGCCCCCGGGAGGGAGGGGAGTCACCCCTCCACTTT. Protein: CASSPREGGESPLHF.

V usage is TRBV24-1 and J usage is TRBJ2-4; no clear D. CDR1 is KGHDR and CDR2 is SFDVKD in the germline V gene. Deletions cut 3 bases from V and 9 bases from J, with 11 bases between. The CDR3 spans 13 residues. This CDR3 reads CATSDKTRPIQYF. In DNA form, the CDR3 reads TGTGCCACCAGTGATAAAACCCGTCCCATTCAGTACTTC.

This clonotype showed up just a few times. The V gene is TRBV6-5, the J gene TRBJ2-7; D gene ambiguous. The CDR3 sequence is 14 residues long. Germline V CDR1 and CDR2: MNHEY, SVGAGI. Deletions cut 0 bases from V and 3 bases from J, with 9 bases between. This chain's CDR3 is CASSYSTVGYEQYF. CDR3 nucleotides: TGTGCCAGCAGTTACTCGACGGTAGGCTACGAGCAGTACTTC.

This clonotype has more than one count but fewer than ten. The rearrangement joins TRBV7-9 to TRBJ2-7, with D perhaps TRBD2 (5 bases). This CDR3 contains 13 residues. V dropped 4 bases and J dropped 3 bases, with 10 bases sitting between them. The germline V gene encodes CDR1 SEHNR and CDR2 FQNEAQ (reference sequence). CDR3 bases: TGTGCCAGCAGCTCGGGGTCGGTCTACGAGCAGTACTTC. It yields the protein CASSSGSVYEQYF.

This clonotype was recorded at least ten times. This chain connects TRBV28 to TRBJ2-7; D is uncertain. Germline loops: CDR1 MDHEN, CDR2 SYDVKM. V was shortened by 6 bases and J by 3 bases, with 6 bases between the two germline ends. The CDR3 runs 11 residues. CDR3 sequence: CASRYYYEQYF. The CDR3, as DNA: TGTGCCAGCAGATACTACTACGAGCAGTACTTC.

This clonotype turned up a few times. V is TRBV20-1 and J is TRBJ2-3; D is uncertain. CDR1 is DFQATT and CDR2 is SNEGSKA in the germline V gene (reference sequence). V was clipped by 0 bases and J by 7 bases, with 8 bases between them. The CDR3 consists of 12 residues. Here the CDR3 reads CSARDPGHTQYF. CDR3 bases: TGCAGTGCTAGAGATCCGGGCCATACGCAGTATTTT.

DNA for the CDR3: TGCAGCGGTCTAGCAGGGGAGACCCAGTACTTC. As protein: CSGLAGETQYF. This sequence joins TRBV29-1 and TRBJ2-5; the D gene could be TRBD1 or TRBD2 (5 bases each). The CDR3 totals 11 residues. V shed 7 bases and J shed 5 bases, with 11 bases lying between them. CDR1 and CDR2 (germline): SQVTM, ANQGSEA.

This chain connects TRBV13 to TRBJ2-7, with D possibly TRBD2 on 6 matching bases. CDR1 is PRHDT, CDR2 FYEKMQ, per germline (reference sequence). The CDR3 has 14 residues. V was clipped by 4 bases and J by 5 bases, with 15 bases between them. The CDR3 region has the DNA TGTGCCAGCAGCTCCCAGGCGGGGTTACACGAGCAGTACTTC. Its translation: CASSSQAGLHEQYF. Based on the CDR3 plus reference TRBV13 and TRBJ2-7, the full variable domain is AAGVIQSPRHLIKEKRETATLKCYPIPRHDTVYWYQQGPGQDPQFLISFYEKMQSDKGSIPDRFSAQQFSDYHSELNMSSLELGDSALYFCASSSQAGLHEQYFGPGTRLTVT.

This chain connects TRBV6-1 to TRBJ1-5; TRBD1 agrees at 9 bases. V shed 4 bases and J 0 bases; nucleotides not matched to a gene: 16. Germline CDR1 is MNHNS and CDR2 is SASEGT. The CDR3 contains 20 residues. CDR3 sequence (DNA): TGTGCCAGCAGTGCACAGGGGGCTACTCGGAGGGGATATAGCAATCAGCCCCAGCATTTT. Its translation is CASSAQGATRRGYSNQPQHF.

This clonotype was found a few times. This sequence joins TRBV12-5 and TRBJ2-7; the D call may be TRBD1 or TRBD2 (6 bases each). Trimming pared 5 bases from V and 4 bases from J, leaving 21 bases between. CDR1 LGHNT and CDR2 FRNRAP come from the germline V gene. The CDR3 loop spans 16 amino acids. The CDR3 DNA sequence: TGTGCTAGTGGTCACCCCGGTAGTAGGGGGGTATACGAGCAGTACTTC. It specifies CASGHPGSRGVYEQYF. The whole variable domain, remainder taken from reference TRBV12-5 and TRBJ2-7, is DARVTQTPRHKVTEMGQEVTMRCQPILGHNTVFWYRQTMMQGLELLAYFRNRAPLDDSGMPKDRFSAEMPDATLATLKIQPSEPRDSAVYFCASGHPGSRGVYEQYFGPGTRLTVT.

The rearrangement joins TRBV12-3 or TRBV12-4 to TRBJ1-5, with D perhaps TRBD1 (5 bases). The CDR3 loop spans 15 amino acids. Trimming pared 3 bases from V and 2 bases from J, leaving 11 bases between. The CDR3 DNA reads TGTGCCAGCAGTTTCTGGGGGAGTGGCAATCAGCCCCAGCATTTT. Its protein product is CASSFWGSGNQPQHF.

The chain combines TRBV6-5 with TRBJ1-6; no clear D gene. This CDR3 comprises 15 residues. With 0 bases removed from V and 7 bases from J, the gap between germline ends came to 10 bases. In germline, CDR1 is MNHEY, CDR2 SVGAGI. CDR3 amino acids: CASSYSAFLNSPLHF. DNA of the CDR3: TGTGCCAGCAGTTACTCGGCGTTTCTCAATTCACCCCTCCACTTT.

This chain uses TRBV24-1 with TRBJ2-5; TRBD1 matches 7 bases. Trimming at V came to 7 bases and at J to 3 bases, leaving 10 bases not matched to a gene. This CDR3 has 15 residues. Germline-derived CDR1 and CDR2 are KGHDR and SFDVKD. Written as DNA, the CDR3 is TGTGCCACCAGCGATCACGGGACAGCAAAAGAGACCCAGTACTTC. Translated: CATSDHGTAKETQYF.

This clonotype was seen only a few times. V and J are TRBV5-1 and TRBJ2-5; the D gene could be TRBD1 or TRBD2 (6 bases each). The CDR3 sequence is 15 residues long. Germline CDR1 and CDR2: SGHRS and YFSETQ. Deletions cut 3 bases from V and 2 bases from J, with 14 bases between. The CDR3 protein is CASSSGDILQETQYF. DNA for the CDR3: TGCGCCAGCAGCTCGGGGGACATTCTACAAGAGACCCAGTACTTC.

V is TRBV4-2 and J is TRBJ2-7, with 8 positions matching TRBD2. The ends lost 4 bases at V and 0 bases at J; junction bases unmatched: 8. Germline CDR1 LGHNA, CDR2 YNFKEQ. CDR3 size: 16 residues. Written as DNA, the CDR3 is TGTGCCAGCAGCCGACGAAGCGGGGGTCTCTCCTACGAGCAGTACTTC. This translates into CASSRRSGGLSYEQYF.

The V call is TRBV2, the J call TRBJ2-1; 9 positions match TRBD1. Germline V gives CDR1 SNHLY, CDR2 FYNNEI. The trim removed 11 bases at V and 8 bases at J, leaving 16 bases unmatched. This CDR3 region has 15 residues. The CDR3 region is CAVPTGTGRGDEQFF. The CDR3 DNA reads as TGTGCCGTACCCACCGGGACAGGGAGAGGTGATGAGCAGTTCTTC. Full variable domain (outside the CDR3, taken from reference TRBV2 and TRBJ2-1): EPEVTQTPSHQVTQMGQEVILRCVPISNHLYFYWYRQILGQKVEFLVSFYNNEISEKSEIFDDQFSVERPDGSNFTLKIRSTKLEDSAMYFCAVPTGTGRGDEQFFGPGTRLTVL.

There are many counts of this clonotype. The chain uses TRBV5-5 and TRBJ2-1; the D gene could be TRBD1 or TRBD2 (5 bases each). Germline assignment: CDR1 SGHKS and CDR2 YYEKEE (reference sequence). V lost 3 bases, J lost 5 bases, and 12 bases lay in between. The CDR3 extends over 14 amino acids. CDR3 loop: CASSWVSGHNEQFF. As DNA, the CDR3 is TGTGCCAGCAGCTGGGTCTCGGGACACAATGAGCAGTTCTTC.

The V gene is TRBV5-1, the J gene TRBJ2-5; D perhaps matches TRBD2 (6 bases). Germline loops: CDR1 SGHRS, CDR2 YFSETQ. CDR3 length: 14 amino acids. V was cut by 2 bases and J by 3 bases, with 11 bases left in between. The CDR3 DNA reads TGCGCCAGCAGCTTTGGGACTGTCAAAGAGACCCAGTACTTC. Its protein product is CASSFGTVKETQYF.

This clonotype has more than one count but fewer than ten. This rearrangement joins TRBV9 to TRBJ2-7; D is unresolved. Germline V gives CDR1 SGDLS, CDR2 YYNGEE. Trimming took 1 base from V and 3 from J, leaving 11 bases between them. The CDR3 runs to 14 residues. The CDR3, as DNA: TGTGCCAGCAGCGTAAGACCGGACGGCTACGAGCAGTACTTC. Residues: CASSVRPDGYEQYF.

Many counts were recorded for this clonotype. The V gene is TRBV5-1, the J gene TRBJ2-6; D ambiguous. V was pared by 1 base and J by 2 bases, with 10 bases between. The germline CDR1 and CDR2 sequences are SGHRS and YFSETQ. The CDR3 runs 16 residues. The DNA of the CDR3 is TGCGCCAGCAGCTTGACACTTTTGGCTGGGGCCAACGTCCTGACTTTC. Translation: CASSLTLLAGANVLTF. The entire variable domain, with the rest obtained from reference TRBV5-1 and TRBJ2-6, is as follows: KAGVTQTPRYLIKTRGQQVTLSCSPISGHRSVSWYQQTPGQGLQFLFEYFSETQRNKGNFPGRFSGRQFSNSRSEMNVSTLELGDSALYLCASSLTLLAGANVLTFGAGSRLTVL.